Listed below are T cell receptor beta chains from one sample, sequenced in a study of T cell clones after liver transplantation. Here immunoSEQ multiplex PCR was the method, and the copy in TCRdb shows in-frame clones only, minus some. The sample holds 20,000 to 25,000 clones, 78% seen once. Sequenced here: CD8+ T cells from blood, sampled 54 months after liver transplant. These TCRs come from a human patient who received a liver transplant. Part of the T cell pool may stem from the graft donor. Both conserved end residues are part of each CDR3. Fields, in order: clone size, V gene, D gene, J gene, CDR3 protein, CDR3 DNA. D genes are given only for firm matches. Only part of the rows carry a size: once, few, many, or a class if the clone is expanded.

abundance: once; v_gene: TRBV4-1; d_gene: .; j_gene: TRBJ2-3; CDR3aa: CASSPDQTGGPDTDTQYF; CDR3nt: TGCGCCAGCAGCCCCGATCAAACGGGTGGTCCCGACACAGATACGCAGTATTTT
abundance: once; v_gene: TRBV6-6; d_gene: .; j_gene: TRBJ1-2; CDR3aa: CASLGGTHTNYGYTF; CDR3nt: TGTGCCAGCTTAGGAGGGACACACACTAACTATGGCTACACCTTC
abundance: .; v_gene: TRBV4-1; d_gene: TRBD2; j_gene: TRBJ2-7; CDR3aa: CASSPISGGDYEQYF; CDR3nt: TGCGCCAGCAGCCCGATCAGCGGGGGGGATTACGAGCAGTACTTC
abundance: .; v_gene: TRBV23-1; d_gene: TRBD1; j_gene: TRBJ2-1; CDR3aa: CASSQSGDSSYNEQFF; CDR3nt: TGCGCCAGCAGTCAATCGGGGGACAGCTCCTACAATGAGCAGTTCTTC
abundance: .; v_gene: TRBV27; d_gene: .; j_gene: TRBJ2-3; CDR3aa: CASSFSRTDTQYF; CDR3nt: TGTGCCAGCAGTTTCAGTAGAACAGATACGCAGTATTTT
abundance: .; v_gene: TRBV5-4; d_gene: .; j_gene: TRBJ1-6; CDR3aa: CASSSPGRGNSPLHF; CDR3nt: TGTGCCAGCAGCTCCCCGGGACGGGGTAATTCACCCCTCCACTTT
abundance: .; v_gene: TRBV9; d_gene: TRBD1; j_gene: TRBJ1-1; CDR3aa: CASSVGQGNTEAFF; CDR3nt: TGTGCCAGCAGCGTCGGACAGGGGAACACTGAAGCTTTCTTT
abundance: once; v_gene: TRBV19; d_gene: .; j_gene: TRBJ2-1; CDR3aa: CASRSSTGSYNEQFF; CDR3nt: TGTGCCAGTCGCTCCTCGACAGGTTCCTACAATGAGCAGTTCTTC
abundance: once; v_gene: TRBV27; d_gene: TRBD1; j_gene: TRBJ1-1; CDR3aa: CASTLGTGLNTEAFF; CDR3nt: TGTGCCAGCACCCTAGGGACAGGTTTGAACACTGAAGCTTTCTTT
abundance: .; v_gene: TRBV27; d_gene: TRBD1; j_gene: TRBJ2-3; CDR3aa: CASSQDRGRPDTQYF; CDR3nt: TGTGCCAGCAGCCAGGACAGGGGGCGGCCAGATACGCAGTATTTT
abundance: .; v_gene: TRBV7-6; d_gene: TRBD2; j_gene: TRBJ2-3; CDR3aa: CASNLASGGTDTQYF; CDR3nt: TGTGCCAGCAACCTGGCTAGCGGGGGTACAGATACGCAGTATTTT
abundance: .; v_gene: TRBV7-3; d_gene: .; j_gene: TRBJ2-7; CDR3aa: CASSLDHGTLQEQYF; CDR3nt: TGTGCCAGCAGCTTAGACCACGGGACCCTCCAGGAGCAGTACTTC
abundance: once; v_gene: TRBV7-9; d_gene: .; j_gene: TRBJ2-7; CDR3aa: CASSRSTTYEQYF; CDR3nt: TGTGCCAGCAGCCGTTCCACAACCTACGAGCAGTACTTC
abundance: .; v_gene: TRBV30; d_gene: TRBD2; j_gene: TRBJ2-1; CDR3aa: CAWSSLVGLAGNEQFF; CDR3nt: TGTGCCTGGAGTAGCCTGGTGGGACTAGCGGGGAATGAGCAGTTCTTC
abundance: few; v_gene: TRBV4-1; d_gene: TRBD2; j_gene: TRBJ2-3; CDR3aa: CASSRRGDSTDTQYF; CDR3nt: TGCGCCAGCTCGAGGCGGGGGGATAGCACAGATACGCAGTATTTT
abundance: .; v_gene: TRBV28; d_gene: TRBD1; j_gene: TRBJ2-7; CDR3aa: CASSSEAGGNYEQYF; CDR3nt: TGTGCCAGCAGTTCCGAGGCAGGGGGCAACTACGAGCAGTACTTC
abundance: .; v_gene: TRBV28; d_gene: .; j_gene: TRBJ2-6; CDR3aa: CASSPQGSGANVLTF; CDR3nt: TGTGCCAGCAGTCCCCAGGGATCTGGGGCCAACGTCCTGACTTTC
abundance: .; v_gene: TRBV19; d_gene: .; j_gene: TRBJ1-1; CDR3aa: CASSSHRVGTEAFF; CDR3nt: TGTGCCAGTAGTTCGCACCGGGTCGGCACTGAAGCTTTCTTT
abundance: medium-sized; v_gene: TRBV10-2; d_gene: .; j_gene: TRBJ2-7; CDR3aa: CASSEMRRYEQYF; CDR3nt: TGCGCCAGCAGTGAGATGAGGCGCTACGAGCAGTACTTC
abundance: .; v_gene: TRBV4-1; d_gene: TRBD1; j_gene: TRBJ1-1; CDR3aa: CASSQGGQGNTEAFF; CDR3nt: TGCGCCAGCAGCCAAGGAGGACAGGGGAACACTGAAGCTTTCTTT
abundance: .; v_gene: TRBV14; d_gene: .; j_gene: TRBJ2-3; CDR3aa: CASSQSGFETDTQYF; CDR3nt: TGTGCCAGCAGCCAGTCGGGATTCGAGACAGATACGCAGTATTTT
abundance: .; v_gene: TRBV28; d_gene: TRBD1; j_gene: TRBJ1-4; CDR3aa: CASTDGQEPYTWDEKLFF; CDR3nt: TGTGCCAGCACCGACGGACAGGAGCCATACACATGGGATGAAAAACTGTTTTTT
abundance: .; v_gene: TRBV6-5; d_gene: .; j_gene: TRBJ2-1; CDR3aa: CASSVGSEEQFF; CDR3nt: TGTGCCAGCAGCGTGGGGTCGGAAGAGCAGTTCTTC
abundance: .; v_gene: TRBV4-1; d_gene: .; j_gene: TRBJ2-7; CDR3aa: CASSHGLGGEQYF; CDR3nt: TGCGCCAGCAGCCACGGCTTAGGAGGCGAGCAGTACTTC
abundance: .; v_gene: TRBV9; d_gene: .; j_gene: TRBJ1-4; CDR3aa: CASSSLAGTSKEKLFF; CDR3nt: TGTGCCAGCAGCTCCCTGGCCGGGACATCGAAGGAAAAACTGTTTTTT
abundance: .; v_gene: TRBV6-1; d_gene: .; j_gene: TRBJ2-1; CDR3aa: CASSIYNEQFF; CDR3nt: TGTGCCAGCAGTATCTACAATGAGCAGTTCTTC
abundance: .; v_gene: TRBV2; d_gene: .; j_gene: TRBJ2-7; CDR3aa: CASRPFAGASSYEQYF; CDR3nt: TGTGCCAGCAGGCCATTTGCGGGGGCCTCCTCCTACGAGCAGTACTTC
abundance: .; v_gene: TRBV19; d_gene: .; j_gene: TRBJ1-1; CDR3aa: CASATWNTEAFF; CDR3nt: TGTGCCAGTGCCACATGGAACACTGAAGCTTTCTTT
abundance: once; v_gene: TRBV27; d_gene: .; j_gene: TRBJ2-7; CDR3aa: CASSLTGQNEQYF; CDR3nt: TGTGCCAGCAGTCTCACCGGACAAAACGAGCAGTACTTC
abundance: .; v_gene: TRBV14; d_gene: .; j_gene: TRBJ2-7; CDR3aa: CASSQDGRPYEQYF; CDR3nt: TGTGCCAGCAGCCAAGATGGGAGACCCTACGAGCAGTACTTC
abundance: .; v_gene: TRBV2; d_gene: .; j_gene: TRBJ2-5; CDR3aa: CASTSLGQETQYF; CDR3nt: TGTGCCAGCACTAGTCTGGGGCAAGAGACCCAGTACTTC
abundance: few; v_gene: TRBV5-6; d_gene: .; j_gene: TRBJ1-1; CDR3aa: CASRFGGNTEAFF; CDR3nt: TGTGCCAGCAGGTTCGGCGGGAACACTGAAGCTTTCTTT
abundance: few; v_gene: TRBV9; d_gene: TRBD1; j_gene: TRBJ1-2; CDR3aa: CASSAGQDYYGYTF; CDR3nt: TGTGCCAGCAGCGCCGGACAGGACTACTATGGCTACACCTTC
abundance: .; v_gene: TRBV13; d_gene: TRBD1; j_gene: TRBJ2-7; CDR3aa: CASSLKGQGVYEQYF; CDR3nt: TGTGCCAGCAGCTTAAAGGGACAGGGGGTTTACGAGCAGTACTTC
abundance: .; v_gene: TRBV9; d_gene: .; j_gene: TRBJ1-6; CDR3aa: CASSVGDSIAPLHF; CDR3nt: TGTGCCAGCAGCGTAGGTGACAGTATAGCACCCCTCCACTTT
abundance: .; v_gene: TRBV27; d_gene: .; j_gene: TRBJ1-5; CDR3aa: CASSGQPLGGNQPQHF; CDR3nt: TGTGCCAGCAGCGGACAGCCCCTGGGGGGCAATCAGCCCCAGCATTTT
abundance: .; v_gene: TRBV19; d_gene: .; j_gene: TRBJ1-2; CDR3aa: CASSMEGYYGYTF; CDR3nt: TGTGCCAGTAGTATGGAGGGGTACTATGGCTACACCTTC
abundance: .; v_gene: TRBV7-6; d_gene: .; j_gene: TRBJ2-3; CDR3aa: CASSKSGDTQYF; CDR3nt: TGTGCCAGCAGCAAGTCGGGGGATACGCAGTATTTT
abundance: .; v_gene: TRBV30; d_gene: .; j_gene: TRBJ1-1; CDR3aa: CAWSAQGVLNTEAFF; CDR3nt: TGTGCCTGGAGTGCTCAGGGAGTACTGAACACTGAAGCTTTCTTT
abundance: .; v_gene: TRBV13; d_gene: TRBD1; j_gene: TRBJ1-1; CDR3aa: CASSPRTGENTEAFF; CDR3nt: TGTGCCAGCAGCCCACGGACAGGGGAGAACACTGAAGCTTTCTTT
abundance: .; v_gene: TRBV4-1; d_gene: .; j_gene: TRBJ2-3; CDR3aa: CASSQEEGADTQYF; CDR3nt: TGCGCCAGCAGCCAAGAAGAGGGGGCAGATACGCAGTATTTT
abundance: .; v_gene: TRBV11-2; d_gene: .; j_gene: TRBJ2-3; CDR3aa: CASSFRPRGRETDTQYF; CDR3nt: TGTGCCAGCAGCTTTCGGCCCCGGGGCAGGGAGACAGATACGCAGTATTTT
abundance: .; v_gene: TRBV18; d_gene: .; j_gene: TRBJ1-2; CDR3aa: CASFSPGLHGYTF; CDR3nt: TGTGCCAGCTTCTCACCGGGACTCCATGGCTACACCTTC
abundance: .; v_gene: TRBV7-9; d_gene: .; j_gene: TRBJ2-5; CDR3aa: CASSPPGSQETQYF; CDR3nt: TGTGCCAGCAGCCCCCCGGGTTCCCAAGAGACCCAGTACTTC
abundance: .; v_gene: TRBV2; d_gene: .; j_gene: TRBJ2-3; CDR3aa: CASSTGITDTQYF; CDR3nt: TGTGCCAGCAGTACGGGGATCACAGATACGCAGTATTTT
abundance: .; v_gene: TRBV27; d_gene: TRBD2; j_gene: TRBJ2-5; CDR3aa: CASSFASGGQETQYF; CDR3nt: TGTGCCAGCAGTTTCGCTAGCGGGGGACAAGAGACCCAGTACTTC
abundance: .; v_gene: TRBV10-3; d_gene: .; j_gene: TRBJ2-3; CDR3aa: CAIRKTDSTSTDTQYF; CDR3nt: TGTGCCATCAGAAAAACCGACAGTACTAGCACAGATACGCAGTATTTT
abundance: .; v_gene: TRBV7-9; d_gene: TRBD1; j_gene: TRBJ1-5; CDR3aa: CASSLALYRGPNQPQHF; CDR3nt: TGTGCCAGCAGCTTAGCCTTATACAGGGGGCCAAATCAGCCCCAGCATTTT
abundance: few; v_gene: TRBV5-1; d_gene: .; j_gene: TRBJ1-2; CDR3aa: CASGDRGGPNYGYTF; CDR3nt: TGCGCCAGCGGGGACCGGGGAGGCCCTAACTATGGCTACACCTTC
abundance: .; v_gene: TRBV18; d_gene: TRBD1; j_gene: TRBJ2-1; CDR3aa: CASSPPTGKAYNEQFF; CDR3nt: TGTGCCAGCTCACCACCGACAGGGAAGGCCTACAATGAGCAGTTCTTC